These 16 T cell receptor beta chains came from one sample sequenced in a study of blood T cell repertoires in COVID-19. The method was immunoSEQ multiplex PCR; TCRdb's version includes in-frame clones alone and lacks a portion of them. The data show roughly 260,000 clones, roughly 90% seen once. The sequencing sample was made of peripheral blood. The receptors originated from a man in his fifties or sixties who had recovered from COVID-19.

This clone was seen just once. The chain carries TRBV11-1 and TRBJ2-1; D perhaps matches TRBD2 (5 bases). The CDR3 totals 13 residues. Germline lookup yields CDR1 SGHAT and CDR2 FQDESV (reference sequence). Trimming took off 7 bases at V and 7 bases at J, with 14 bases between the two ends. CDR3 residues: CASKRRGTNEQFF. The CDR3 coding sequence is TGTGCCAGCAAACGCCGGGGAACAAATGAGCAGTTCTTC. The whole variable domain, remainder taken from reference TRBV11-1 and TRBJ2-1, is EAEVAQSPRYKITEKSQAVAFWCDPISGHATLYWYRQILGQGPELLVQFQDESVVDDSQLPKDRFSAERLKGVDSTLKIQPAELGDSAMYLCASKRRGTNEQFFGPGTRLTVL.

The chain employs TRBV2 and TRBJ2-5, with 8 bases matching TRBD2. V was clipped by 1 base and J by 1 base; unmatched bases: 5. CDR1 and CDR2 from the germline V gene are SNHLY and FYNNEI. The CDR3 length is 16 residues. CDR3 coding DNA: TGTGCCAGCAGTGAAGGAGCGGGGGCGCCCCAAGAGACCCAGTACTTC. The encoded protein is CASSEGAGAPQETQYF.

The rearrangement joins TRBV2 to TRBJ2-3; 8 nucleotides line up with TRBD2. Per the germline V gene, CDR1 is SNHLY and CDR2 is FYNNEI. This CDR3 has 14 amino acids. Trimming removed 6 bases from V and 2 bases from J; junction bases left unmatched: 4. The CDR3 bases are TGTGCCAGCAGAACTAGCGGTATCACAGATACGCAGTATTTT. Amino acids: CASRTSGITDTQYF.

V and J are TRBV7-3 and TRBJ2-1; possibly TRBD1 for D (7 bases). CDR1 is SGHTA, CDR2 FQGTGA, per germline. The V gene lost 5 bases and the J gene lost 12 bases, with 17 bases spanning the gap. The CDR3 runs to 13 residues. The CDR3 region has the DNA TGTGCCAGCAGCCCCGGGGGACAGAACATGCAGTTCTTC. Amino acid sequence: CASSPGGQNMQFF. The full variable domain, completed using reference TRBV7-3 and TRBJ2-1, is GAGVSQTPSNKVTEKGKYVELRCDPISGHTALYWYRQSLGQGPEFLIYFQGTGAADDSGLPNDRFFAVRPEGSVSTLKIQRTERGDSAVYLCASSPGGQNMQFFGPGTRLTVL.

The gene calls are TRBV5-1 and TRBJ1-1, with 7 bases matching TRBD1. The germline V gene encodes CDR1 SGHRS and CDR2 YFSETQ. This CDR3 has 16 amino acids. Trimming at V came to 4 bases and at J to 4 bases, leaving 13 bases not matched to a gene. This CDR3 reads CASSLNRQGGSTEAFF. In DNA, the CDR3 is TGCGCCAGCAGCCTAAATCGACAGGGAGGCTCCACTGAAGCTTTCTTT.

The V call is TRBV11-2, the J call TRBJ2-7; 8 positions match TRBD1. Trimming took 1 base from V and 1 from J; bases not matched to a gene: 0. The CDR3 covers 14 residues. Looked up from germline, CDR1 is SGHAT and CDR2 is FQNNGV. CDR3 region: CASSLGTGSYEQYF. The CDR3 DNA reads TGTGCCAGCAGCTTAGGGACAGGGTCCTACGAGCAGTACTTC.

The chain combines TRBV9 with TRBJ2-1; 8 nucleotides match TRBD2. CDR3 length: 16 amino acids. The J segment lost 7 bases and the V segment lost 0 bases, leaving 9 bases of the junction unmatched. CDR1 and CDR2 from the germline V gene are SGDLS and YYNGEE. CDR3 DNA: TGTGCCAGCAGCGTAGGATCGGGGGGGCTGAGTAATGAGCAGTTCTTC. Residues: CASSVGSGGLSNEQFF.

This clone was picked up one time. The chain combines TRBV3-1 (or the pseudogene TRBV3-2) with TRBJ2-3; D unclear. V lost 5 bases and J 0 bases, leaving 6 bases between the germline ends. Germline V lookup: CDR1 LGHDT, CDR2 YNNKEL (reference sequence). This CDR3 region has 13 residues. CDR3 bases: TGTGCCAGCAGCTCACTCAGCACAGATACGCAGTATTTT. Translating it yields CASSSLSTDTQYF.

J is TRBJ2-7 and V is TRBV19, with 9 bases aligning to TRBD1. Trimming took 8 bases from V and 8 from J; bases not matched to a gene: 16. The CDR3 has 15 amino acids. Germline-derived CDR1 and CDR2 are LNHDA and SQIVND (reference sequence). The CDR3: CASALPGQGTSQQYF. DNA of the CDR3: TGTGCCAGTGCCTTGCCGGGACAGGGAACGAGCCAGCAGTACTTC. The entire variable domain, with the rest obtained from reference TRBV19 and TRBJ2-7, is as follows: DGGITQSPKYLFRKEGQNVTLSCEQNLNHDAMYWYRQDPGQGLRLIYYSQIVNDFQKGDIAEGYSVSREKKESFPLTVTSAQKNPTAFYLCASALPGQGTSQQYFGPGTRLTVT.

V is TRBV12-5 and J is TRBJ2-7, with unresolved D. The CDR3 length is 14 residues. V was trimmed by 0 bases and J by 2 bases, leaving 8 bases between them. The germline CDR1 and CDR2 sequences are LGHNT and FRNRAP. The CDR3 DNA is TGTGCTAGTGGTTTGGTTGACGGAGCCTACGAGCAGTACTTC. This sequence encodes CASGLVDGAYEQYF.

The rearrangement uses TRBV6-5 and TRBJ2-7; 9 nucleotides match TRBD1. CDR1 and CDR2 from the germline V gene are MNHEY and SVGAGI. Unmatched junction bases numbered 4, after V lost 1 base and J lost 0 bases. The CDR3 totals 16 residues. The CDR3 sequence: CASSYLGTGSSYEQYF. CDR3 in DNA: TGTGCCAGCAGTTACTTAGGGACAGGGTCCTCCTACGAGCAGTACTTC.

The genes are TRBV3-1 (or the pseudogene TRBV3-2) and TRBJ2-3, with TRBD2 matching 10 bases. The germline CDR1 and CDR2 sequences are LGHDT and YNNKEL (reference sequence). This CDR3 contains 16 residues. After removal of 3 bases from V and 2 bases from J, the junction contained 5 bases not matched to a gene. Here the CDR3 DNA reads TGTGCCAGCAGCCAGGAGCTAGCGGGGGACACAGATACGCAGTATTTT. Its translation: CASSQELAGDTDTQYF.

V usage is TRBV30 and J usage is TRBJ2-1, with TRBD2 matching over 14 bases. The germline gives CDR1 GTSNPN, CDR2 SVGIG (reference sequence). V lost 3 bases and J lost 7; bases outside the gene matches: 5. The CDR3 runs 15 residues. CDR3 nucleotides: TGTGCCTGGAGGCAGACTAGCGGGGGGGCTAATGAGCAGTTCTTC. Its protein is CAWRQTSGGANEQFF. The full variable domain, with the rest looked up from reference TRBV30 and TRBJ2-1, is SQTIHQWPATLVQPVGSPLSLECTVEGTSNPNLYWYRQAAGRGLQLLFYSVGIGQISSEVPQNLSASRPQDRQFILSSKKLLLSDSGFYLCAWRQTSGGANEQFFGPGTRLTVL.

This chain joins TRBV11-2 and TRBJ2-1, with TRBD2 matching 14 bases. J gave up 7 bases and V 4 bases, and 12 bases lay outside the gene matches. Germline V gene lookup returns CDR1 SGHAT and CDR2 FQNNGV. The CDR3 totals 18 residues. The CDR3 coding sequence is TGTGCCAGCAGCTCCTCGACTAGCGGGGGGGCGGGTGGAAATGAGCAGTTCTTC. Translation gives CASSSSTSGGAGGNEQFF.

The rearrangement links TRBV14 to TRBJ2-2, with D tentatively TRBD1 (5 bases). This CDR3 has 17 amino acids. Per germline, CDR1 SGHDN and CDR2 FVKESK. V was pared by 0 bases and J by 2 bases, with 13 bases between. The CDR3 sequence: CASSQDRRQLNTGELFF. Written as DNA, the CDR3 is TGTGCCAGCAGCCAAGATAGGAGACAGTTAAACACCGGGGAGCTGTTTTTT.

The CDR3 sequence is CASSVDVLAGGIWETQYF. In DNA form, the CDR3 reads TGTGCCAGCAGCGTAGATGTGCTAGCGGGGGGGATTTGGGAGACCCAGTACTTC. This rearrangement joins TRBV9 to TRBJ2-5, with 12 bases identical to TRBD2. The germline V gene encodes CDR1 SGDLS and CDR2 YYNGEE. This CDR3 is 18 amino acids long. V trimming: 0 bases; J trimming: 5 bases; junction bases outside the gene matches: 11. Full variable domain (missing parts from reference TRBV9 and TRBJ2-5): DSGVTQTPKHLITATGQRVTLRCSPRSGDLSVYWYQQSLDQGLQFLIQYYNGEERAKGNILERFSAQQFPDLHSELNLSSLELGDSALYFCASSVDVLAGGIWETQYFGPGTRLLVL.